A selection of T cell receptor beta chains follows, all from one sample in a study of T cell repertoires in cytomegalovirus infection. Via MiXCR, TCRdb re-called the reads, giving one row per CDR3 protein. The data show approximately 910,000 distinct CDR3 sequences, with less than 40% seen just once and about an eighth held by the top ten. No cognate antigen is known for these TCRs. Sample: cultured CD8+ T cells from PBMCs, taken from culture after CMV antigen stimulation. The receptors were gathered from a human donor in good health (CMV status not recorded). Some clones in this sample may be carry-over from other donors' samples. Each CDR3 is given with its conserved first and last residue. D genes are given only for firm matches. Only part of the rows carry a size: once, few, many, or a class if the clone is expanded.

.	TRBJ1-5	many	TRBV6-1	TGTGCCAGCAGTGGGAGGACAACGTTTCAGCCCCAGCATTTT	CASSGRTTFQPQHF
.	TRBJ2-7	.	TRBV28	TGTGCCAGCAGTGGGGTTGGGCGCTCAGGGGAGTCCTACGAGCAGTACTTC	CASSGVGRSGESYEQYF
.	TRBJ1-2	few	TRBV7-9	TGTGCCAGCACCTTCGGGCCTCCTAATGGCTACACCTTC	CASTFGPPNGYTF
.	TRBJ2-1	few	TRBV27	TGTGCCAGCACCGCCGGTACCGAAATCAATGAGCAGTTCTTC	CASTAGTEINEQFF
TRBD1	TRBJ2-2	few	TRBV6-4	TGTGCCAGCAGCGCCGGGACAGGGGACACCGGGGAGCTGTTTTTT	CASSAGTGDTGELFF
.	TRBJ2-7	.	TRBV6-1	TGTGCCAGCAGCCCGGGACGGTCAAACTACGAGCAGTACTTC	CASSPGRSNYEQYF
.	TRBJ2-2	many	TRBV7-2	TGTGCCAGCAGCTTGGGGACGTATACCGGGGAGCTGTTTTTT	CASSLGTYTGELFF
.	TRBJ1-3	.	TRBV4-1	TGCGCCAGCAGCCGAGACATAATCTCTGGAAACACCATATATTTT	CASSRDIISGNTIYF
.	TRBJ2-3	.	TRBV12-3/TRBV12-4	TGTGCCAGCAGTCACGTAGGGGGGCTCGGAGATACGCAGTATTTT	CASSHVGGLGDTQYF
.	TRBJ2-5	.	TRBV6-4	TGTGCCAGCGCCTTGGGAGTCGGGGAGACCCAGTACTTC	CASALGVGETQYF
.	TRBJ2-7	few	TRBV27	TGTGCCAGCGGACCCTACGAGCAGTACTTC	CASGPYEQYF
.	TRBJ2-6	.	TRBV3-1	TGTGCCAGCAGCGGACGGGTTGCTGGGGCCAACGTCCTGACTTTC	CASSGRVAGANVLTF
.	TRBJ2-3	few	TRBV7-9	TGTGCCAGCAGCGTGACTAGTATTGATACGCAGTATTTT	CASSVTSIDTQYF
.	TRBJ2-2	few	TRBV10-3	TGTGCCATCAGTCCACTAGAGGGGACAGAGCTGTTTTTT	CAISPLEGTELFF
.	TRBJ1-2	.	TRBV7-9	TGTGCCAGCAGCTCATATACATCCCCCGGGGACTTAGCTAACTATGGCTACACCTTC	CASSSYTSPGDLANYGYTF
TRBD1	TRBJ2-5	.	TRBV7-9	TGTGCCAGCAGCGTCCGGGACAGGGGGCGAGAGACCCAGTACTTC	CASSVRDRGRETQYF
TRBD2	TRBJ2-1	few	TRBV7-2	TGTGCCAGCAGTCTAACTAGCGGGGGGATCTACAATGAGCAGTTCTTC	CASSLTSGGIYNEQFF
.	TRBJ1-1	.	TRBV7-2	TGTGCCAGCAGCCCCCTCGTGGACACTTTACGGGAAGCTTTCTTT	CASSPLVDTLREAFF
.	TRBJ1-1	.	TRBV2	TGTGCCAGCAGCAATGGGGGAACCCCTGAAGCTTTCTTT	CASSNGGTPEAFF
.	TRBJ1-2	.	TRBV25-1	TGTGCCAGCAGGGGGAGGGATGGCTACACCTTC	CASRGRDGYTF
.	TRBJ2-3	few	TRBV5-5	TGTGCCAGCAGCCCCGACACCCTAGCGACTCACAGATTAGGGCAGTATTTT	CASSPDTLATHRLGQYF
.	TRBJ2-7	.	TRBV7-8	TGTGCCAGCAGCTCCCAAACGGCGTGGTTCCGCGAGCAGTACTTC	CASSSQTAWFREQYF
.	TRBJ1-2	many	TRBV7-2	TGTGCCAGCAGCTTAGGGGGTCGACTATCGGGCTACACCTTC	CASSLGGRLSGYTF
TRBD1	TRBJ2-2	few	TRBV7-2	TGTGCCAGCAGCTTCCTGACAGGGGCATTAGGGGAGCTGTTTTTT	CASSFLTGALGELFF
.	TRBJ1-2	few	TRBV6-5	TGTGCCAGCAGTTACCATAAAACAGGAGGGGTAGACTATGGCTACACCTTC	CASSYHKTGGVDYGYTF
TRBD2	TRBJ2-1	many	TRBV7-8	TGTGCCAGCAGCTCCCCCACAAGCGGGGGGGCTGAAAATGAGCAGTTCTTC	CASSSPTSGGAENEQFF
.	TRBJ1-2	many	TRBV19	TGTGCCAGTAGTATCGGGCAGGGTCGCGACTATGGCTACACCTTC	CASSIGQGRDYGYTF
TRBD1	TRBJ2-7	few	TRBV7-9	TGTGCCAGCAGCTCGCGCCTGGGGGGGACAGGGGCCTACGAGCAGTACTTC	CASSSRLGGTGAYEQYF
.	TRBJ2-3	.	TRBV6-7	TGTGCCAGGATGACGCAATTAATATCGGTCGGCACAGATACGCAGTATTTT	CARMTQLISVGTDTQYF